Listed below are T cell receptor beta chains from one sample, sequenced in a study of cytomegalovirus exposure and HLA in healthy donors. Assay used: immunoSEQ multiplex PCR; TCRdb lists only in-frame clones, some missing. The table has fewer than 100,000 clones, about 74% seen once; the top ten hold 16%. The sample consisted of PBMCs. These receptors were obtained from a man aged 55 to 69 in good health and CMV-seropositive. The CDR3 runs from the conserved cysteine through the conserved F or W. The D gene is left open where the match is weak. The listing skips clone size in some rows; elsewhere it reads once, few, many or a size class.

abundance	j_gene	v_gene	d_gene	CDR3aa	CDR3nt
-	TRBJ2-3	TRBV28	TRBD1	CASSPVGQGLNTQYF	TGTGCCAGCAGTCCGGTGGGACAGGGGTTGAATACGCAGTATTTT
-	TRBJ2-1	TRBV5-6	TRBD1	CASSTRDRVSRAYNEQFF	TGTGCCAGCAGCACCCGGGACAGGGTTAGTAGGGCCTACAATGAGCAGTTCTTC
-	TRBJ2-1	TRBV5-1	-	CASSLAPSYNEQFF	TGCGCCAGTTCTCTCGCGCCCTCCTACAATGAGCAGTTCTTC
-	TRBJ1-5	TRBV5-6	TRBD1	CASSLRMGQGSQPQHF	TGTGCCAGCAGCTTGAGGATGGGACAGGGTAGTCAGCCCCAGCATTTT
-	TRBJ2-3	TRBV11-3	TRBD2	CASSSAGGSTDTQYF	TGTGCCAGCAGCTCCGCGGGGGGTAGCACAGATACGCAGTATTTT
-	TRBJ2-1	TRBV7-3	-	CASSLSRGTAYNEQFF	TGTGCCAGCAGCTTAAGTAGGGGTACGGCCTACAATGAGCAGTTCTTC
-	TRBJ2-7	TRBV19	-	CASSITSFDEQYF	TGTGCCAGTAGTATAACTAGCTTCGACGAGCAGTACTTC
-	TRBJ1-1	TRBV5-1	-	CASSSRMNTEAFF	TGCGCCAGCAGCTCCAGGATGAACACTGAAGCTTTCTTT
-	TRBJ1-4	TRBV6-6	TRBD1	CASSSRGTGGNEKLFF	TGTGCCAGCAGTTCCAGGGGGACAGGAGGAAATGAAAAACTGTTTTTT
once	TRBJ2-7	TRBV13	TRBD1	CASSLGSWGDRGYEQYF	TGTGCCAGCAGCTTAGGGTCGTGGGGGGACAGGGGTTACGAGCAGTACTTC
-	TRBJ2-3	TRBV11-3	TRBD2	CASSFTGGSTDTQYF	TGTGCCAGCAGCTTTACGGGAGGGAGCACAGATACGCAGTATTTT
-	TRBJ1-2	TRBV7-2	TRBD1	CASSAQTGGWNYGYTF	TGTGCCAGCAGCGCACAAACAGGGGGATGGAACTATGGCTACACCTTC
-	TRBJ1-5	TRBV6-1	-	CASKSAGLGNQPQHF	TGTGCCAGTAAAAGTGCCGGACTTGGAAATCAGCCCCAGCATTTT
-	TRBJ2-3	TRBV7-9	-	CASSFEGDYTDTQYF	TGTGCCAGCAGCTTTGAGGGGGACTACACAGATACGCAGTATTTT
once	TRBJ2-5	TRBV5-1	TRBD1	CASSFTTGGRQETQYF	TGCGCCAGCAGCTTTACGACAGGGGGCCGACAAGAGACCCAGTACTTC
-	TRBJ2-7	TRBV6-6	-	CASSYSFQGKAYEQYF	TGTGCCAGCAGTTACTCGTTCCAGGGGAAGGCCTACGAGCAGTACTTC
once	TRBJ2-6	TRBV4-1	-	CASSQGGTSGANVLTF	TGCGCCAGCAGCCAAGGGGGCACCTCTGGGGCCAACGTCCTGACTTTC
-	TRBJ2-2	TRBV9	TRBD1	CASSVDYSRAGGRSGELFF	TGTGCCAGCAGCGTAGATTATTCGAGAGCAGGGGGCAGATCCGGGGAGCTGTTTTTT
-	TRBJ1-3	TRBV6-1	TRBD1	CARVTGDSGNTIYF	TGTGCCAGGGTGACAGGGGACTCTGGAAACACCATATATTTT
once	TRBJ2-7	TRBV5-1	-	CASSWISGDSYEQYF	TGCGCCAGCAGCTGGATCTCAGGGGATTCCTACGAGCAGTACTTC
once	TRBJ1-2	TRBV28	-	CATSTNRRYGYTF	TGTGCCACCTCAACGAACAGAAGGTATGGCTACACCTTC
many	TRBJ2-1	TRBV10-3	TRBD2	CAISGLAGEVNEQFF	TGTGCCATCAGTGGACTAGCGGGGGAAGTAAATGAGCAGTTCTTC
-	TRBJ1-5	TRBV28	-	CASSPPNGHPRAGQPQHF	TGTGCCAGCAGTCCCCCCAACGGACACCCTAGGGCAGGGCAGCCCCAGCATTTT
few	TRBJ1-4	TRBV5-8	-	CASSLLETATNEKLFF	TGTGCCAGCAGCTTATTAGAAACGGCAACTAATGAAAAACTGTTTTTT
-	TRBJ2-2	TRBV4-1	-	CASSQRRGGLLNTGELFF	TGCGCCAGCAGCCAGCGCCGCGGAGGGTTGTTGAACACCGGGGAGCTGTTTTTT
-	TRBJ2-2	TRBV5-1	-	CASSLAIGTGELFF	TGCGCCAGCAGCTTGGCCATCGGCACCGGGGAGCTGTTTTTT
-	TRBJ1-6	TRBV7-9	TRBD1	CASSSWDSRNSPLHF	TGTGCCAGCAGCTCCTGGGACAGCCGGAATTCACCCCTCCACTTT
-	TRBJ1-2	TRBV7-6	-	CASSPPHRVGYTF	TGTGCCAGCAGCCCACCCCACAGGGTTGGCTACACCTTC
-	TRBJ2-3	TRBV7-8	-	CASSFSLAAPPDTQYF	TGTGCCAGCAGCTTTAGCCTAGCTGCGCCCCCAGATACGCAGTATTTT
few	TRBJ1-3	TRBV15	-	CATSRGSGSSGNTIYF	TGTGCCACCAGCAGAGGTTCAGGATCTTCTGGAAACACCATATATTTT
-	TRBJ2-1	TRBV11-2	TRBD1	CASSFRDSSYNEQFF	TGTGCCAGCAGCTTCAGGGACAGCTCCTACAATGAGCAGTTCTTC
few	TRBJ2-5	TRBV25-1	-	CASSLPSSGETQYF	TGTGCCAGCAGTCTACCTTCGTCAGGGGAGACCCAGTACTTC
-	TRBJ1-4	TRBV19	TRBD1	CASTQGTGRFTSEKLFF	TGTGCCAGTACCCAAGGGACAGGAAGATTTACCTCTGAAAAACTGTTTTTT
-	TRBJ2-5	TRBV7-3	TRBD2	CASSLSGSGGPQETQYF	TGTGCCAGCAGCTTAAGTGGTAGCGGGGGGCCCCAAGAGACCCAGTACTTC
-	TRBJ2-1	TRBV7-3	TRBD2	CASSSAGTRIYNEQFF	TGTGCCAGCAGCTCAGCCGGGACTAGGATTTACAATGAGCAGTTCTTC
-	TRBJ2-5	TRBV5-4	TRBD1	CASRRPGQQETQYF	TGTGCCAGCAGACGGCCGGGACAGCAAGAGACCCAGTACTTC
-	TRBJ2-7	TRBV10-3	-	CAISSPGLSYEQYF	TGTGCCATCAGTTCACCGGGACTCTCCTACGAGCAGTACTTC
-	TRBJ1-6	TRBV19	TRBD1	CASSPWTGSTYNSPLHF	TGTGCCAGTAGTCCATGGACAGGGAGCACCTATAATTCACCCCTCCACTTT
-	TRBJ2-3	TRBV20-1	-	CSAISPDTQYF	TGCAGTGCTATTAGCCCAGATACGCAGTATTTT
-	TRBJ2-5	TRBV5-4	TRBD1	CASRPSQGVETQYF	TGTGCCAGCAGACCATCACAGGGGGTTGAGACCCAGTACTTC
few	TRBJ1-2	TRBV30	-	CAWSEPRPSDYGYTF	TGTGCCTGGAGTGAACCTCGCCCCTCGGACTATGGCTACACCTTC
-	TRBJ2-5	TRBV29-1	TRBD1	CSASRGQGTQYF	TGCAGCGCCTCCAGGGGGCAGGGGACCCAGTACTTC
-	TRBJ1-6	TRBV6-1	-	CASRDEAGYNSPLHF	TGTGCCAGCAGAGACGAGGCGGGCTATAATTCACCCCTCCACTTT
-	TRBJ2-3	TRBV2	-	CASTEGVVEYF	TGTGCCAGCACCGAAGGGGTTGTTGAGTATTTT
-	TRBJ1-1	TRBV7-9	TRBD1	CSSSLLRSTGGTEAFF	TGTTCCAGCAGCTTACTTAGATCGACAGGGGGCACTGAAGCTTTCTTT
-	TRBJ1-6	TRBV19	TRBD1	CASIDGQGYNSPLHF	TGTGCCAGTATCGACGGACAGGGGTATAATTCACCCCTCCACTTT
-	TRBJ2-5	TRBV9	-	CASSVGRVETQYF	TGTGCCAGCAGCGTAGGGCGGGTAGAGACCCAGTACTTC
-	TRBJ1-6	TRBV5-1	-	CASSRAADNSPLHF	TGCGCCAGCAGCCGGGCAGCGGATAATTCACCCCTCCACTTT